Listed below are T cell receptor beta chains from one sample, sequenced in a study of shared clonotypes between healthy human individuals. Data came from immunoSEQ multiplex PCR; TCRdb stores just in-frame clones and leaves some out. Of about 2.4 million clones in the sample, 93% were seen once. What was sequenced was naive CD4+ T cells from PBMCs. These receptors originate from a man between 18 and 29 years old in good health. Some clones in this sample may be carry-over from other donors' samples. Both conserved end residues are part of each CDR3. The D gene is left open where the match is weak. The size of a clone is reported for some rows only, either as once, few or many, or as a class for expanded clones.

D	size	J	V	DNA	CDR3
NA	NA	TRBJ1-3	TRBV29-1	TGCAGCGCTGGGAACTCTGGAAACACCATATATTTT	CSAGNSGNTIYF
NA	NA	TRBJ2-5	TRBV18	TGTGCCAGCTCACCACCGATGTCGCCGGAGACCCAGTACTTC	CASSPPMSPETQYF
NA	NA	TRBJ1-1	TRBV6-6	TGTGCCAGCAGTTACTCGGAGGGAACTGAAGCTTTCTTT	CASSYSEGTEAFF
NA	once	TRBJ1-1	TRBV15	TGTGCCACCAGCAGAGATCTGATCCAGAACACTGAAGCTTTCTTT	CATSRDLIQNTEAFF
TRBD1	NA	TRBJ2-5	TRBV28	TGTGCCAGCAGTCACCCGGGACAGGGGTTGAAGGAGACCCAGTACTTC	CASSHPGQGLKETQYF
NA	NA	TRBJ2-7	TRBV6-6	TGTGCCAGCAGGGGAAGTACTACTGTTGAGCAGTACTTC	CASRGSTTVEQYF
NA	NA	TRBJ2-3	TRBV7-3	TGTGCCAGCAGCTTAGGAGGGCCGGGCACAGATACGCAGTATTTT	CASSLGGPGTDTQYF
NA	NA	TRBJ1-1	TRBV5-6	TGTGCCAGCAGCTTTGGAGTTTTAGGGTTCGGCACTGAAGCTTTCTTT	CASSFGVLGFGTEAFF
NA	NA	TRBJ1-2	TRBV6-6	TGTGCCAGCAGTTACTCAGGGGGGATTTATGGCTACACCTTC	CASSYSGGIYGYTF
NA	NA	TRBJ2-3	TRBV5-5	TGTGCCAGCAGCTTGCGGGAGTCCGATACGCAGTATTTT	CASSLRESDTQYF
TRBD1	NA	TRBJ2-3	TRBV5-1	TGCGCCAGCAGCACCCGACAGGGGGCTAGGGATACGCAGTATTTT	CASSTRQGARDTQYF